This T cell receptor beta chain was identified during a study of blood T cell repertoires in COVID-19. On the study more broadly: COVID-19 samples from acute and convalescent phases originated in the United States, Italy and Spain.

Only in-frame clones appear in the TCRdb table, and some are missing; sequencing was by immunoSEQ multiplex PCR. The sample consists of tens of thousands of clones, 75% to 80% of them appearing once. The sequence came from a woman aged 70 to 79 with acute or convalescent COVID-19. Sequenced input: peripheral blood.

The CDR3 DNA sequence: TGTGCCAGCAGCCCCGGGACAGGGATTTACGAGCAGTACTTC. It is translated as CASSPGTGIYEQYF. The rearrangement links TRBV5-6 to TRBJ2-7, with TRBD1 matching over 9 bases. Germline CDR1 reads SGHDT; CDR2 reads YYEEEE. This CDR3 spans 14 amino acids. V was clipped by 4 bases and J by 4 bases; unmatched bases: 6.